Below, 16 T cell receptor beta chains from the same sample are listed, as sequenced in a study of immune cell composition in non-small cell lung cancer. TCRdb's copy holds only in-frame clones and misses some; the assay was immunoSEQ multiplex PCR. This table has roughly 4,900 clones, 83% appearing once. Sample: lung tumor tissue. The source of these receptors is a human donor with non-small cell lung cancer.

This chain uses TRBV2 with TRBJ1-1, with a tentative D call TRBD1 (5 bases). Germline loops: CDR1 SNHLY, CDR2 FYNNEI. The CDR3 extends over 13 amino acids. The V gene lost 8 bases and the J gene lost 4 bases, with 14 bases spanning the gap. The CDR3 DNA reads TGTGCCAGCCTGGGACGGAGGGGCACTGAAGCTTTCTTT. Its protein is CASLGRRGTEAFF.

The V gene is TRBV5-1, the J gene TRBJ1-6; D uncertain. CDR3 length: 17 amino acids. CDR1 and CDR2 (germline): SGHRS, YFSETQ. V was trimmed by 1 base and J by 0 bases, leaving 11 bases between them. The CDR3 DNA reads as TGCGCCAGCAGCTTGTCCCAGACCAGCTCCTATAATTCACCCCTCCACTTT. It is translated as CASSLSQTSSYNSPLHF. Combining the CDR3 with reference TRBV5-1 and TRBJ1-6 gives the whole variable domain KAGVTQTPRYLIKTRGQQVTLSCSPISGHRSVSWYQQTPGQGLQFLFEYFSETQRNKGNFPGRFSGRQFSNSRSEMNVSTLELGDSALYLCASSLSQTSSYNSPLHFGNGTRLTVT.

This rearrangement joins TRBV4-1 to TRBJ1-3; tentatively, D is TRBD1 (6 bases). The length of the CDR3 is 18 residues. Germline values: CDR1 MGHRA, CDR2 YSYEKL. The germline V and J ends were trimmed by 4 bases and 3 bases, with 22 bases remaining between them. This chain's CDR3 is CASSPILLGAQSGNTIYF. For the CDR3, the DNA is TGCGCCAGCAGCCCTATACTCTTGGGGGCACAAAGTGGAAACACCATATATTTT.

The gene calls are TRBV19 and TRBJ1-2; D is unresolved. This CDR3 spans 15 amino acids. Trimming cost V 2 bases and J 8 bases, with 18 bases left between them. Looked up from germline, CDR1 is LNHDA and CDR2 is SQIVND (reference sequence). The CDR3 protein is CASSISLVREVGYTF. CDR3 sequence (DNA): TGTGCCAGTAGTATATCCCTGGTGAGGGAGGTCGGCTACACCTTC.

The gene calls are TRBV6-4 and TRBJ1-1; no firm D call. The V end was cut by 10 bases, the J end by 8 bases, with 14 bases between. CDR3 length: 11 residues. The germline V gene encodes CDR1 MRHNA and CDR2 SNTAGT. The CDR3, as DNA: TGTGCCACCAGATGGCGGGGAGAAGCTTTCTTT. It specifies CATRWRGEAFF.

The rearrangement uses TRBV7-9 and TRBJ1-1; D possibly corresponds to TRBD1 (5 bases). V was cut by 3 bases and J by 5 bases, with 10 bases left in between. Germline CDR1 is SEHNR and CDR2 is FQNEAQ (reference sequence). This CDR3 region has 13 residues. The DNA of the CDR3 is TGTGCCAGCAGCTTCTGGGAGGGGACTGAAGCTTTCTTT. Translating it yields CASSFWEGTEAFF.

V usage is TRBV5-4 and J usage is TRBJ2-5; the match to TRBD2 covers 11 bases. J was trimmed by 12 bases and V by 4 bases; bases with no gene match: 8. Germline CDR1 and CDR2: SGHNT and YYREEE (reference sequence). The CDR3 length is 13 residues. CDR3 DNA: TGTGCCAGCAGCAAAGAGACTAGCGGGGTGGAGTACTTC. It codes for CASSKETSGVEYF.

This chain links TRBV7-4 with TRBJ1-5; 8 bases are a match to TRBD1. CDR3 length: 14 residues. V lost 1 base and J lost 4; bases outside the gene matches: 0. Germline CDR1 SGHVT, CDR2 SQSDAQ. The DNA of the CDR3 is TGTGCCAGCAGCTTAGGGGACAGGAATCAGCCCCAGCATTTT. The encoded protein is CASSLGDRNQPQHF.

The chain carries TRBV28 and TRBJ2-3; D gene ambiguous. Germline assignment: CDR1 MDHEN and CDR2 SYDVKM. The CDR3 consists of 14 residues. Trimming took 5 bases from V and 7 from J, leaving 16 bases between them. The CDR3 DNA is TGTGCCAGCAGTCGCATTCATTGGTCCAATACGCAGTATTTT. Amino acid sequence: CASSRIHWSNTQYF.

The chain uses TRBV7-9 and TRBJ1-1; tentatively, D is TRBD1 (5 bases). Trimming cost V 2 bases and J 1 base, with 8 bases left between them. Germline V gene data show CDR1 as SEHNR and CDR2 as FQNEAQ (reference sequence). This CDR3 is built from 14 residues. The DNA of the CDR3 is TGTGCCAGCAGCTTATCCAGGGCGAACACTGAAGCTTTCTTT. This codes for CASSLSRANTEAFF.

This chain joins TRBV19 and TRBJ2-2; TRBD1 aligns across 7 bases. Germline V gene data show CDR1 as LNHDA and CDR2 as SQIVND (reference sequence). J lost 2 bases, V lost 5 bases, and 2 bases had no gene match. The CDR3 is made up of 14 amino acids. CDR3 loop: CASSRQGNTGELFF. In DNA form, the CDR3 reads TGTGCCAGTAGTCGACAGGGAAACACCGGGGAGCTGTTTTTT.

By frequency in the sample, this clone is large (0.1 to 1%). The rearrangement links TRBV28 to TRBJ2-2, with 7 bases matching TRBD1. CDR3 length equals 13 residues. Germline CDR1 and CDR2: MDHEN and SYDVKM. The junction had 3 bases not matched to a gene; V was cut back by 6 bases and J by 5 bases. In DNA, the CDR3 is TGTGCCAGCAGCCACAGGGGTACCGGGGAGCTGTTTTTT. Translating it yields CASSHRGTGELFF.

This clone is categorized as large (0.1 to 1%). The chain combines TRBV4-1 with TRBJ1-5; D possibly corresponds to TRBD1 (6 bases). Germline V gene sequence: CDR1 MGHRA, CDR2 YSYEKL. V was clipped by 0 bases and J by 5 bases, with 8 bases between them. This CDR3 has 14 residues. CDR3 in DNA: TGCGCCAGCAGCCAAGAGGGGGCGGATCAGCCCCAGCATTTT. Protein: CASSQEGADQPQHF.

The chain carries TRBV7-8 and TRBJ1-5; 9 bases are shared with TRBD1. Germline V gives CDR1 SGHVS, CDR2 FQNEAQ. The CDR3 is made up of 19 amino acids. V lost 0 bases, J lost 5 bases, and 14 bases stayed unmatched. CDR3 bases: TGTGCCAGCAGCTTAGCCGGGACAGGGTGGGGAAGAGGTGATCAGCCCCAGCATTTT. Its protein is CASSLAGTGWGRGDQPQHF.

V and J are TRBV28 and TRBJ1-1; the D is unclear. The ends were cut back, 6 bases at V and 2 bases at J, with 4 bases in the middle. CDR1 and CDR2 from the germline V gene are MDHEN and SYDVKM. The length of the CDR3 is 11 residues. The CDR3 region is CASRRNTEAFF. The CDR3 bases are TGTGCCAGCAGACGTAACACTGAAGCTTTCTTT.

The count of this clone is one. The V call is TRBV18, the J call TRBJ2-7; TRBD1 agrees at 9 bases. The CDR3 contains 15 residues. The V and J ends lost 3 bases and 6 bases, in that order; junction bases with no gene match: 9. Per the germline V gene, CDR1 is KGHSH and CDR2 is LQKENI. CDR3 sequence (DNA): TGTGCCAGCTCACCCCTCCGGGACAGGGTGATCGAGCAGTACTTC. It yields the protein CASSPLRDRVIEQYF.